These T cell receptor beta chains were read from a single sample in a study of T-cell memory formation after mild COVID-19. TCRdb independently ran MiXCR on the 5' RACE reads; one entry per CDR3 protein. The table records roughly 160,000 distinct CDR3 sequences, 13% of them present only once. Sequencing used PBMCs or a T cell subset sorted from them (not recorded which). These receptors originate from a man between 18 and 29 years old who had mild COVID-19 (a few samples of this study predate the infection). Cell type and time point are not known. Each CDR3 is given with its conserved first and last residue. The D gene is left open where the match is weak. The listing skips clone size in some rows; elsewhere it reads once, few, many or a size class.

clone_size	j_call	v_call	d_call	cdr3_aa	cdr3_nt
.	TRBJ2-5	TRBV18	.	CASSPLTGEETQYF	TGTGCCAGCTCACCACTGACAGGAGAAGAGACCCAGTACTTC
few	TRBJ2-5	TRBV20-1	TRBD2	CSARAWGSGSQETQYF	TGCAGTGCTAGAGCTTGGGGTAGCGGGAGCCAAGAGACCCAGTACTTC
few	TRBJ1-1	TRBV20-1	.	CSARAPAGVTEAFF	TGCAGTGCTAGAGCCCCTGCCGGGGTGACTGAAGCTTTCTTT
.	TRBJ2-3	TRBV18	TRBD2	CASSPMAGGDTQYF	TGTGCCAGCTCACCCATGGCGGGGGGAGATACGCAGTATTTT
few	TRBJ1-2	TRBV20-1	.	CSASLGYGYTF	TGCAGTGCTAGTTTGGGCTATGGCTACACCTTC
few	TRBJ1-4	TRBV4-2	.	CASSQTGALNEKLFF	TGTGCCAGCAGCCAGACAGGTGCCCTAAATGAAAAACTGTTTTTT
few	TRBJ2-5	TRBV27	TRBD2	CASSPKTGGGETQYF	TGTGCCAGCAGTCCCAAGACTGGCGGGGGAGAGACCCAGTACTTC
few	TRBJ1-1	TRBV20-1	.	CSAREGGRGEAFF	TGCAGTGCTAGAGAGGGCGGGCGCGGGGAAGCTTTCTTT
few	TRBJ2-2	TRBV29-1	TRBD1	CSGTGVGELFF	TGCAGCGGTACAGGGGTCGGGGAGCTGTTTTTT
many	TRBJ2-3	TRBV2	.	CASSYSGTDTQYF	TGTGCCAGCTCATATAGCGGCACAGATACGCAGTATTTT
few	TRBJ2-5	TRBV20-1	TRBD1	CSARGTGRETQYF	TGCAGTGCTAGGGGGACAGGGAGAGAGACCCAGTACTTC
.	TRBJ2-3	TRBV4-3	.	CASSQVWGVRPDTQYF	TGCGCCAGCAGCCAAGTTTGGGGGGTTCGGCCAGATACGCAGTATTTT
few	TRBJ1-1	TRBV4-3	.	CASSQPGNTEAFF	TGCGCCAGCAGCCAACCAGGGAACACTGAAGCTTTCTTT
few	TRBJ1-5	TRBV27	.	CASSYRIPEPQHF	TGTGCCAGCAGTTACAGGATTCCCGAGCCCCAGCATTTT
.	TRBJ1-1	TRBV2	.	CASREWGTEAFF	TGTGCCAGCAGGGAGTGGGGCACTGAAGCTTTCTTT
few	TRBJ1-3	TRBV9	.	CASSTQGSGNTIYF	TGTGCCAGCAGCACCCAGGGTTCTGGAAACACCATATATTTT
few	TRBJ1-1	TRBV6-6	.	CASRGTGEAFF	TGTGCCAGCAGGGGGACCGGTGAAGCTTTCTTT
.	TRBJ1-2	TRBV4-3	TRBD1	CASSRADRGYGYTF	TGCGCCAGCAGCCGGGCGGACAGGGGCTATGGCTACACCTTC
.	TRBJ1-2	TRBV2	.	CASNEGYGYTF	TGTGCCAGCAATGAGGGCTATGGCTACACCTTC
few	TRBJ1-2	TRBV4-3	.	CASSQRDRTYGYTF	TGCGCCAGCAGCCAACGGGACCGAACCTATGGCTACACCTTC
.	TRBJ2-4	TRBV15	.	CATSSSSIGTAQYF	TGTGCCACCAGCAGCTCTTCGATCGGGACGGCTCAGTACTTC
few	TRBJ2-5	TRBV7-6	.	CASSLIGQETQYF	TGTGCCAGCAGCTTAATCGGGCAAGAGACCCAGTACTTC
.	TRBJ2-7	TRBV5-1	.	CASSLSGKSYEQYF	TGCGCCAGCAGCTTGTCGGGCAAATCCTACGAGCAGTACTTC
.	TRBJ2-7	TRBV12-3/TRBV12-4	.	CASSNRATPHYEQYF	TGTGCCAGCAGCAACCGGGCTACTCCTCACTACGAGCAGTACTTC
.	TRBJ2-2	TRBV5-1	TRBD1	CASSLMEQGAFGTGELFF	TGCGCCAGCAGCTTGATGGAACAGGGGGCTTTTGGGACCGGGGAGCTGTTTTTT
few	TRBJ2-5	TRBV6-6	.	CASSYPLQGEETQYF	TGTGCCAGCAGTTACCCCTTACAGGGAGAGGAGACCCAGTACTTC
few	TRBJ2-7	TRBV5-1	TRBD2	CASSLPLAGGGEQYF	TGCGCCAGCAGCTTGCCCCTAGCGGGGGGTGGTGAGCAGTACTTC
few	TRBJ2-3	TRBV7-3	TRBD2	CASSLGSGGLVADTQYF	TGTGCCAGCAGCTTAGGTAGCGGGGGGTTGGTGGCAGATACGCAGTATTTT
.	TRBJ2-1	TRBV6-1	.	CASSEYHGNEQFF	TGTGCCAGCAGTGAATATCATGGAAATGAGCAGTTCTTC
many	TRBJ2-1	TRBV5-6	.	CASSFLYRPYNEQFF	TGTGCCAGCAGCTTTCTATACCGTCCCTACAATGAGCAGTTCTTC
.	TRBJ1-6	TRBV3-1	.	CASSLTSSNSPLHF	TGTGCCAGCAGCCTTACATCCTCTAATTCACCCCTCCACTTT
few	TRBJ2-1	TRBV7-6	TRBD1	CASSDRTGGSYNEQFF	TGTGCCAGCAGCGACCGGACAGGGGGATCCTACAATGAGCAGTTCTTC
.	TRBJ1-1	TRBV18	.	CASSRSTGSTEAFF	TGTGCCAGCTCACGATCCACAGGGAGCACTGAAGCTTTCTTT
.	TRBJ1-2	TRBV6-5	.	CASSPSAYGYTF	TGTGCCAGCAGCCCCTCGGCCTATGGCTACACCTTC
few	TRBJ1-5	TRBV2	.	CASTGTNNQPQHF	TGTGCCAGCACCGGGACAAACAATCAGCCCCAGCATTTT
large	TRBJ1-1	TRBV7-2	TRBD1	CASSYRQGTEAFF	TGTGCCAGCAGCTACCGACAGGGCACTGAAGCTTTCTTT
.	TRBJ2-7	TRBV5-1	TRBD2	CASRPDALAGAYEQYF	TGCGCCAGCAGACCCGATGCGCTAGCGGGGGCCTACGAGCAGTACTTC
.	TRBJ1-2	TRBV10-3	.	CAISERGNYGYTF	TGTGCCATCAGTGAAAGGGGCAACTATGGCTACACCTTC
.	TRBJ1-3	TRBV7-6	.	CASSYTGTPGNTIYF	TGTGCCAGCAGCTATACGGGGACCCCTGGAAACACCATATATTTT
.	TRBJ2-3	TRBV5-1	.	CASSSISTDTQYF	TGCGCCAGCAGCTCCATCAGCACAGATACGCAGTATTTT
few	TRBJ1-5	TRBV12-3/TRBV12-4	.	CASKSGTSGQPQHF	TGTGCCAGCAAGAGCGGCACCTCCGGTCAGCCCCAGCATTTT
few	TRBJ1-5	TRBV28	.	CASSPPVFEVNSNQPQHF	TGTGCCAGCAGTCCCCCCGTTTTCGAAGTTAATAGCAATCAGCCCCAGCATTTT
.	TRBJ1-5	TRBV20-1	.	CSARAGNHQPQHF	TGCAGTGCTAGAGCAGGGAATCATCAGCCCCAGCATTTT
few	TRBJ2-2	TRBV3-1	TRBD1	CASSRGTGGGELFF	TGTGCCAGCAGCCGTGGGACAGGCGGTGGGGAGCTGTTTTTT
few	TRBJ2-1	TRBV7-2	TRBD2	CASSSQAGPNNEQFF	TGTGCCAGCAGCTCCCAAGCGGGGCCGAACAATGAGCAGTTCTTC
few	TRBJ2-7	TRBV2	TRBD2	CASSGLASSYEQYF	TGTGCCAGCAGTGGACTAGCGAGCTCCTACGAGCAGTACTTC
few	TRBJ2-1	TRBV9	TRBD1	CASRGSGQGGNEQFF	TGTGCCAGCAGGGGTTCTGGACAGGGAGGAAATGAGCAGTTCTTC
.	TRBJ1-5	TRBV12-3/TRBV12-4	.	CASSFESGNQPQHF	TGTGCCAGCAGTTTTGAGTCAGGGAATCAGCCCCAGCATTTT
few	TRBJ2-1	TRBV5-1	.	CASRLGSDNEQFF	TGCGCCAGCAGATTGGGCTCGGACAATGAGCAGTTCTTC
few	TRBJ2-5	TRBV4-2	.	CASSQSARLSTETQYF	TGTGCCAGCAGCCAAAGCGCGAGACTATCCACAGAGACCCAGTACTTC
.	TRBJ1-4	TRBV20-1	TRBD1	CSARAGRGQGVEKLFF	TGCAGTGCTAGAGCGGGGAGGGGACAGGGGGTCGAAAAACTGTTTTTT
.	TRBJ1-3	TRBV12-3/TRBV12-4	.	CASSLVSGNTIYF	TGTGCCAGCAGTTTAGTCTCTGGAAACACCATATATTTT
.	TRBJ1-6	TRBV6-6	.	CASSYSDSPLHF	TGTGCCAGCAGTTACTCTGACTCACCCCTCCACTTT
.	TRBJ1-2	TRBV3-1	.	CASSRSYRETYGYTF	TGTGCCAGCAGCCGAAGCTACAGGGAAACCTATGGCTACACCTTC
.	TRBJ1-1	TRBV11-2	TRBD1	CASSFHRGSNTEAFF	TGTGCCAGCAGCTTCCACAGGGGTTCGAACACTGAAGCTTTCTTT
few	TRBJ1-2	TRBV7-9	.	CASSLYGGQMSYTF	TGTGCCAGCAGCTTATACGGGGGGCAAATGAGCTACACCTTC
.	TRBJ1-1	TRBV6-6	.	CASSYDVEYQAFF	TGTGCCAGCAGTTACGATGTGGAATACCAAGCTTTCTTT
.	TRBJ2-1	TRBV6-2/TRBV6-3	.	CASSPRREQFF	TGTGCCAGCAGCCCCCGTAGAGAGCAGTTCTTC
many	TRBJ1-6	TRBV7-3	.	CASSLGGGRSSPLHF	TGTGCCAGCAGCTTAGGTGGGGGTAGAAGTTCACCCCTCCACTTT